Listed here are 2 T cell receptor beta chains from one sample, sequenced in a study of CD8 T cells in ankylosing spondylitis. Study-level results: Apparently characteristic of ankylosing spondylitis blood was a TCR beta motif (about eight highly homologous variants).

TCRdb re-called the 5' RACE reads through MiXCR, storing one row per CDR3 protein. Seen here are fewer than 500,000 distinct CDR3 sequences, roughly 26% observed once, and the top ten hold about 0.9%. Antigen specificity for these receptors is unknown. Sequencing was carried out using blood, either unsorted or a sorted T cell fraction (not recorded which). The source is a male donor with ankylosing spondylitis.

J is TRBJ2-1 and V is TRBV4-1; D possibly corresponds to TRBD2 (6 bases). V was trimmed by 4 bases and J by 1 base, leaving 17 bases between them. The CDR3 consists of 17 residues. The germline V gene encodes CDR1 MGHRA and CDR2 YSYEKL. CDR3: CASSRGGGGSSYNEQFF. The CDR3 nucleotides are TGCGCCAGCAGCCGGGGAGGTGGCGGCAGTTCCTACAATGAGCAGTTCTTC.

V usage is TRBV7-2 and J usage is TRBJ2-2; TRBD2 matches at 12 bases. V shed 5 bases, J shed 5 bases, and the junction held 6 bases outside the gene matches. The CDR3 extends over 16 amino acids. From germline, CDR1 is SGHTA and CDR2 FQGNSA. CDR3 amino acids: CASSRLAGVRTGELFF. CDR3 DNA: TGTGCCAGCAGCAGACTAGCGGGAGTAAGAACCGGGGAGCTGTTTTTT.